Shown below are 27 T cell receptor beta chains from a single sample sequenced in a study of cytomegalovirus exposure and HLA in healthy donors. It was with 60 Vbeta and 13 Jbeta primers that the PCR ran. The assay was immunoSEQ multiplex PCR, and TCRdb's table has in-frame clones only and misses some. This sample has 90,000 to 100,000 clones, with 60% to 80% found just once. Sequenced: PBMCs. The receptor source for this set is a female donor in good health and CMV-seronegative.

Only one count was recorded for this clone. The chain uses TRBV5-4 and TRBJ2-2; 7 positions match TRBD2. V trimming: 5 bases; J trimming: 4 bases; junction bases outside the gene matches: 14. The CDR3 is 17 residues long. CDR1 and CDR2 from the germline V gene are SGHNT and YYREEE (reference sequence). As DNA, the CDR3 is TGTGCCAGCAGGGACCAAGCGGGACTCGGGAGCACCGGGGAGCTGTTTTTT. This translates into CASRDQAGLGSTGELFF. Together with reference TRBV5-4 and TRBJ2-2, the CDR3 gives the full variable domain: ETGVTQSPTHLIKTRGQQVTLRCSSQSGHNTVSWYQQALGQGPQFIFQYYREEENGRGNFPPRFSGLQFPNYSSELNVNALELDDSALYLCASRDQAGLGSTGELFFGEGSRLTVL.

This chain uses TRBV5-1 with TRBJ2-5; 7 nucleotides agree with TRBD1. This CDR3 is 16 amino acids long. The trim removed 7 bases at V and 5 bases at J, leaving 17 bases unmatched. Per germline, CDR1 SGHRS and CDR2 YFSETQ. The CDR3 DNA reads as TGCGCCAGCCGAACCTATGGACAGGTTAAGTGGGAGACCCAGTACTTC. Protein product: CASRTYGQVKWETQYF.

This clone was seen once. V gene TRBV5-1 combines with J gene TRBJ1-2, with D tentatively TRBD1 (6 bases). Deletions cut 3 bases from V and 0 bases from J, with 9 bases between. This CDR3 region has 14 residues. The germline V gene encodes CDR1 SGHRS and CDR2 YFSETQ. CDR3 amino acids: CASSSGTSNYGYTF. CDR3 bases: TGCGCCAGCAGCTCCGGGACATCTAACTATGGCTACACCTTC.

This rearrangement joins TRBV20-1 to TRBJ1-1; D might be TRBD1 (5 bases). Germline V CDR1 and CDR2: DFQATT, SNEGSKA (reference sequence). This CDR3 has 10 amino acids. The CDR3, as DNA: TGCAGCACCTCGGGGGAACAAGCTTTCTTT. It encodes CSTSGEQAFF.

A few counts support this clone. The chain employs TRBV6-6 and TRBJ1-6, with a weak D call TRBD1 (5 bases). The ends were cut back, 0 bases at V and 6 bases at J, with 6 bases in the middle. Germline V gives CDR1 MNHNY, CDR2 SVGAGI (reference sequence). The CDR3 runs to 14 residues. CDR3 nucleotides: TGTGCCAGCAGTTACTCTGACAGTAATTCACCCCTCCACTTT. Amino acids: CASSYSDSNSPLHF.

The rearrangement joins TRBV30 to TRBJ1-1; 7 bases are shared with TRBD1. J was trimmed by 1 base and V by 3 bases; bases with no gene match: 5. CDR3 length: 14 amino acids. Germline V gives CDR1 GTSNPN, CDR2 SVGIG (reference sequence). CDR3 bases: TGTGCCTGGAGGACAGGGTTTGGGAACACTGAAGCTTTCTTT. This encodes CAWRTGFGNTEAFF.

Concerning this clone: Germline is not matched at one junction end, which may reflect a read error. V is TRBV7-9 and J is TRBJ2-7; 11 bases are shared with TRBD2. Germline V gene sequence: CDR1 SEHNR, CDR2 FQNEAQ (reference sequence). The CDR3 runs to 17 residues. DNA for the CDR3: TGTTCCAGCAGCAACGATCGAGAAACTAGCGGGAGTTACGAGCAGTACTTC. This translates into CSSSNDRETSGSYEQYF.

This clone has only a few counts. This chain joins TRBV28 and TRBJ1-1, with 12 bases fitting TRBD1. This CDR3 spans 17 amino acids. V shed 5 bases and J 5 bases; nucleotides not matched to a gene: 12. Germline CDR1 MDHEN, CDR2 SYDVKM. The CDR3 nucleotides read TGTGCCAGCAGTCACCTAACTCCGGGACAGGGGGCAACTGAAGCTTTCTTT. This gives the protein CASSHLTPGQGATEAFF.

The chain employs TRBV18 and TRBJ1-1; D is undetermined. This CDR3 comprises 14 residues. Germline CDR1 reads KGHSH; CDR2 reads LQKENI. V lost 0 bases to trimming and J lost 4 bases, with 9 bases between them. CDR3 bases: TGTGCCAGCTCACCACCATTAGCCCCCACTGAAGCTTTCTTT. Its protein is CASSPPLAPTEAFF.

This chain's CDR3 is CASSVTHDTRNTIYF. The CDR3 DNA reads TGTGCCAGCAGCGTGACACACGATACTCGAAACACCATATATTTT. The rearrangement uses TRBV9 and TRBJ1-3; D remains ambiguous. Trimming stripped 2 bases from V and 5 bases from J, with 14 bases between. Per the germline V gene, CDR1 is SGDLS and CDR2 is YYNGEE. The CDR3 covers 15 residues.

The genes are TRBV14 and TRBJ1-2, with 9 positions matching TRBD1. The V segment lost 4 bases and the J segment 5 bases; nucleotides outside the gene matches: 2. The CDR3 has 13 amino acids. Germline CDR1 is SGHDN and CDR2 is FVKESK. The CDR3 bases are TGTGCCAGCAGCCTCGGGACAGGGTATGGCTACACCTTC. This sequence encodes CASSLGTGYGYTF.

V gene TRBV9 combines with J gene TRBJ2-3, with 14 bases lining up with TRBD2. V shed 3 bases and J 0 bases; nucleotides not matched to a gene: 6. The CDR3 consists of 18 residues. Germline V gene data show CDR1 as SGDLS and CDR2 as YYNGEE. CDR3 DNA sequence: TGTGCCAGCAGCGAGACTAGCGGGAGGGGACTAAGCACAGATACGCAGTATTTT. Protein sequence: CASSETSGRGLSTDTQYF.

The genes are TRBV5-1 and TRBJ2-3; a possible D gene is TRBD1 (6 bases). Germline CDR1 and CDR2: SGHRS and YFSETQ. The CDR3 is 15 residues long. Trimming shortened V by 3 bases and J by 2 bases, and 13 bases separated the two germline ends. The CDR3 DNA reads as TGCGCCAGCAGCTACCAGGGGACCATCACAGATACGCAGTATTTT. This translates into CASSYQGTITDTQYF.

The rearrangement joins TRBV2 to TRBJ2-5; tentatively, D is TRBD1 (6 bases). This CDR3 has 12 amino acids. Germline loops: CDR1 SNHLY, CDR2 FYNNEI. V was cut by 6 bases and J by 10 bases, with 15 bases left in between. The CDR3 loop is CASRDTMGHQYF. The CDR3 nucleotides read TGTGCCAGCAGGGATACTATGGGACACCAGTACTTC.

V is TRBV6-4 and J is TRBJ2-1; 11 positions agree with TRBD2. The CDR3 spans 16 residues. The V gene end was trimmed by 0 bases and the J gene end by 9 bases; junction bases not matched to a gene: 7. Germline CDR1 is MRHNA and CDR2 is SNTAGT. CDR3 in amino acids: CASSDSIAGGLGEQFF. The CDR3, as DNA: TGTGCCAGCAGTGACTCAATAGCGGGAGGGCTGGGTGAGCAGTTCTTC.

The J gene is TRBJ2-7, the V gene TRBV9, with TRBD2 matching over 8 bases. The germline CDR1 and CDR2 sequences are SGDLS and YYNGEE. CDR3 size: 14 residues. V trimming: 4 bases; J trimming: 4 bases; junction bases outside the gene matches: 7. The CDR3 bases are TGTGCCAGCAGCCCCAGCGGGAGCGAGTACGAGCAGTACTTC. It is translated as CASSPSGSEYEQYF.

The V gene is TRBV7-9, the J gene TRBJ2-3; a weak D match, TRBD2 (6 bases). Germline CDR1 reads SEHNR; CDR2 reads FQNEAQ (reference sequence). This CDR3 has 14 amino acids. V was pared by 3 bases and J by 3 bases, with 10 bases between. The CDR3, as DNA: TGTGCCAGCAGCTTCGGACTAAAAACAGATACGCAGTATTTT. Translated: CASSFGLKTDTQYF.

The genes are TRBV5-1 and TRBJ1-2; D may be TRBD1 (6 bases). The V and J ends lost 5 bases and 6 bases respectively, with 20 bases between them. The CDR3 totals 15 residues. The germline gives CDR1 SGHRS, CDR2 YFSETQ. The CDR3 DNA reads TGCGCCAGCAGTCAGGAACAGGGAAGGGAGCATGGCTACACCTTC. It yields the protein CASSQEQGREHGYTF.

The J gene is TRBJ2-3, the V gene TRBV11-2; D ambiguous. The CDR3 consists of 14 residues. Trimming cost V 0 bases and J 0 bases, with 4 bases left between them. Germline V gives CDR1 SGHAT, CDR2 FQNNGV. This CDR3 reads CASSLDRSTDTQYF. In nucleotides, the CDR3 is TGTGCCAGCAGCTTAGATCGGAGCACAGATACGCAGTATTTT. The whole variable domain, remainder taken from reference TRBV11-2 and TRBJ2-3, is EAGVAQSPRYKIIEKRQSVAFWCNPISGHATLYWYQQILGQGPKLLIQFQNNGVVDDSQLPKDRFSAERLKGVDSTLKIQPAKLEDSAVYLCASSLDRSTDTQYFGPGTRLTVL.

The chain has TRBV12-2 and TRBJ2-1; the table gives TRBD2 as D, unverified against the DNA. TRBV12-2 corresponds to a pseudogene. The CDR3 loop spans 18 amino acids. The CDR3 is CASRPKAVGATSYNEQFF. The CDR3 nucleotides read TGTGCAAGTCGCCCCAAAGCGGTGGGAGCAACGTCCTACAATGAGCAGTTCTTC.

DNA for the CDR3: TGTGCCACCTCCCTCGGGAATGAAAAACTGTTTTTT. Encoded protein: CATSLGNEKLFF. The V call is TRBV10-3, the J call TRBJ1-4; no clear D gene. Germline V gene lookup returns CDR1 ENHRY and CDR2 SYGVKD. V was clipped by 10 bases and J by 5 bases, with 11 bases between them. The length of the CDR3 is 12 residues.

The gene calls are TRBV11-2 and TRBJ2-3; TRBD2 agrees at 7 bases. From germline, CDR1 is SGHAT and CDR2 FQNNGV. The CDR3 has 14 residues. V gave up 1 base and J gave up 4 bases; unmatched junction bases: 2. CDR3 DNA sequence: TGTGCCAGCAGCTTAGGCGGGAGAGCAGATACGCAGTATTTT. It translates to CASSLGGRADTQYF.

This chain uses TRBV20-1 with TRBJ2-3, with a weak D call TRBD2 (5 bases). Trimming pared 8 bases from V and 5 bases from J, leaving 8 bases between. This CDR3 has 10 amino acids. Germline CDR1 and CDR2: DFQATT and SNEGSKA (reference sequence). The CDR3 protein is CSMGEDTQYF. The CDR3 region has the DNA TGCAGTATGGGAGAAGATACGCAGTATTTT.

The chain recombines TRBV6-5 with TRBJ1-1; perhaps TRBD1 as D (5 bases). V was trimmed by 2 bases and J by 4 bases, leaving 8 bases between them. CDR1 is MNHEY and CDR2 is SVGAGI in the germline V gene. CDR3 length: 13 amino acids. The DNA for the CDR3 is TGTGCCAGCAGTTACAGACAGCTCACTGAAGCTTTCTTT. Protein sequence: CASSYRQLTEAFF.

As to this clone: In the same sample, other DNA sequences code for this CDR3. The V and J genes are TRBV5-1 and TRBJ1-2; no clear D gene. The CDR3 runs to 13 residues. Germline V gene lookup returns CDR1 SGHRS and CDR2 YFSETQ. V was trimmed by 0 bases and J by 2 bases, leaving 5 bases between them. This CDR3 is CASSLAGNYGYTF. As DNA, the CDR3 is TGCGCCAGCAGCTTGGCGGGGAACTATGGCTACACCTTC.

This clone was detected once. J is TRBJ1-2 and V is TRBV30; D unclear. This CDR3 is 12 amino acids long. Germline CDR1 GTSNPN, CDR2 SVGIG (reference sequence). V was pared by 1 base and J by 8 bases, with 11 bases between. The CDR3 nucleotides read TGTGCCTGGAGTGCCCCAGGTGGGGGCTACACCTTC. Translation gives CAWSAPGGGYTF. Supplemented by reference TRBV30 and TRBJ1-2, the full variable domain reads SQTIHQWPATLVQPVGSPLSLECTVEGTSNPNLYWYRQAAGRGLQLLFYSVGIGQISSEVPQNLSASRPQDRQFILSSKKLLLSDSGFYLCAWSAPGGGYTFGSGTRLTVV.

The chain recombines TRBV2 with TRBJ1-2; D is perhaps TRBD1 (5 bases). The CDR3 extends over 12 amino acids. From germline, CDR1 is SNHLY and CDR2 FYNNEI. V lost 3 bases, J lost 6 bases, and 8 bases lay in between. CDR3 protein: CASSDTGDGYTF. CDR3 DNA sequence: TGTGCCAGCAGTGATACGGGGGATGGCTACACCTTC. The variable domain in full, with the rest retrieved from reference TRBV2 and TRBJ1-2, is EPEVTQTPSHQVTQMGQEVILRCVPISNHLYFYWYRQILGQKVEFLVSFYNNEISEKSEIFDDQFSVERPDGSNFTLKIRSTKLEDSAMYFCASSDTGDGYTFGSGTRLTVV.